A selection of T cell receptor beta chains follows, all from one sample in a study of siplizumab effects on memory and regulatory T cells. The method was immunoSEQ multiplex PCR; TCRdb's version includes in-frame clones alone and lacks a portion of them. The sample has fewer than 110,000 clones, about nine tenths seen once. What was sequenced was non-Treg CD4+ T cells sorted from blood. The source is a human donor in good health. CDR3s include the opening cysteine and the closing phenylalanine or tryptophan. The D gene is left open where the match is weak. Expanded clones get a size class; other rows say once, few or many, or leave the size out.

TRBD2	TRBJ2-5	TRBV2	.	CASSELAGGETQYF	TGTGCCAGCAGTGAATTAGCGGGAGGGGAGACCCAGTACTTC
TRBD2	TRBJ2-5	TRBV7-9	.	CASSGSGSQETQYF	TGTGCCAGCAGCGGAAGCGGGAGCCAAGAGACCCAGTACTTC
.	TRBJ2-7	TRBV4-2	few	CASSHLASTYEQYF	TGTGCCAGCAGCCACTTAGCGTCGACCTACGAGCAGTACTTC
TRBD1	TRBJ2-7	TRBV18	few	CASSPNPGTGFEYF	TGTGCCAGCTCACCTAATCCAGGGACAGGATTTGAGTACTTC
.	TRBJ2-7	TRBV27	once	CASSPPTARYEQYF	TGTGCCAGCAGTCCCCCGACAGCGAGGTACGAGCAGTACTTC
.	TRBJ2-5	TRBV20-1	.	CSASTGTQYF	TGCAGTGCTTCAACCGGGACCCAGTACTTC
.	TRBJ2-3	TRBV28	.	CASSLSSYTQYF	TGTGCCAGCAGTTTATCCTCTTATACGCAGTATTTT
.	TRBJ2-4	TRBV14	once	CASSPARDTQKAIQYF	TGTGCCAGCAGCCCTGCTAGGGACACCCAAAAGGCCATTCAGTACTTC
.	TRBJ2-7	TRBV7-9	.	CASSLLGNRWASYEQYF	TGTGCCAGCAGCTTACTAGGGAACAGGTGGGCGTCCTACGAGCAGTACTTC
.	TRBJ2-7	TRBV7-8	once	CASSLVGGAYEQYF	TGTGCCAGCAGCTTAGTTGGTGGAGCCTACGAGCAGTACTTC
TRBD2	TRBJ2-1	TRBV28	.	CASSSPRGRQYNEQFF	TGTGCCAGCAGTTCCCCCCGCGGGAGGCAGTACAATGAGCAGTTCTTC
.	TRBJ2-4	TRBV19	.	CASSIALAKNIQYF	TGTGCCAGTAGTATTGCCTTAGCCAAAAACATTCAGTACTTC
TRBD1	TRBJ1-5	TRBV2	few	CASSFGQGGRPQHF	TGTGCCAGCAGCTTTGGACAGGGGGGTCGGCCCCAGCATTTT
.	TRBJ1-5	TRBV6-6	.	CASSYGEFQPQHF	TGTGCCAGCAGTTACGGGGAGTTCCAGCCCCAGCATTTT
TRBD1	TRBJ2-7	TRBV5-1	once	CASSSRTGGPYEQYF	TGCGCCAGCAGCTCACGGACAGGGGGACCTTACGAGCAGTACTTC
.	TRBJ2-7	TRBV11-3	.	CASSSGPSREQYF	TGTGCCAGCAGCTCGGGACCCTCAAGGGAGCAGTACTTC
TRBD1	TRBJ2-5	TRBV29-1	.	CSVEGQGQETQYF	TGCAGCGTTGAGGGACAGGGTCAAGAGACCCAGTACTTC
.	TRBJ1-1	TRBV27	few	CASSFGVPTEAFF	TGTGCCAGCAGTTTCGGTGTGCCCACTGAAGCTTTCTTT
TRBD1	TRBJ2-2	TRBV5-3	.	CARRYNRGRVSAGELFF	TGTGCCAGAAGATACAACAGGGGGCGCGTATCGGCCGGGGAGCTGTTTTTT
.	TRBJ2-7	TRBV5-1	.	CASSQGWDRSYEQYF	TGCGCCAGCAGCCAGGGTTGGGACCGCTCCTACGAGCAGTACTTC
TRBD2	TRBJ2-1	TRBV15	.	CATSSRLAGGRDEQFF	TGTGCCACCAGCAGCAGACTAGCGGGAGGGAGGGATGAGCAGTTCTTC
.	TRBJ2-5	TRBV30	.	CAWTSRRQETQYF	TGTGCCTGGACTTCTCGGAGACAAGAGACCCAGTACTTC
.	TRBJ1-4	TRBV15	once	CATSRVGNEKLFF	TGTGCCACCAGCAGAGTGGGCAATGAAAAACTGTTTTTT
.	TRBJ2-7	TRBV5-6	few	CASSLNSYEQYF	TGTGCCAGCAGCTTGAACTCCTACGAGCAGTACTTC
.	TRBJ2-1	TRBV5-4	once	CASSSGSPGGEQFF	TGTGCCAGCAGCTCGGGCTCACCGGGCGGTGAGCAGTTCTTC
TRBD2	TRBJ2-4	TRBV19	.	CASSIELAAGGNIQYF	TGTGCCAGTAGTATAGAGCTAGCCGCGGGAGGGAACATTCAGTACTTC
.	TRBJ2-5	TRBV11-2	.	CASSLRRSLETQYF	TGTGCCAGCAGCTTACGACGCAGTCTCGAGACCCAGTACTTC
TRBD2	TRBJ2-2	TRBV29-1	.	CSVEETSGRTGELFF	TGCAGCGTTGAAGAGACTAGCGGGAGGACCGGGGAGCTGTTTTTT
TRBD2	TRBJ2-7	TRBV5-8	.	CASSFAGGPYEQYF	TGTGCCAGCAGTTTTGCGGGAGGGCCTTACGAGCAGTACTTC
.	TRBJ2-4	TRBV2	.	CASKREAKNIQYF	TGTGCCAGCAAAAGGGAAGCCAAAAACATTCAGTACTTC
TRBD1	TRBJ1-6	TRBV7-9	once	CASSPGTEVNSPLHF	TGTGCCAGCAGCCCAGGGACAGAAGTTAATTCACCCCTCCACTTT
.	TRBJ2-5	TRBV5-1	few	CASSLAGGRETQYF	TGCGCCAGCAGCTTGGCCGGGGGGCGGGAGACCCAGTACTTC
TRBD2	TRBJ2-1	TRBV27	once	CASSYRTSANEQFF	TGTGCCAGCAGTTACCGGACTAGCGCTAATGAGCAGTTCTTC